This T cell receptor beta chain was documented in a study of T cells expressing NK-cell markers. The authors generated TCR beta cDNA through 5'RACE template switching with UMIs. Following a re-call of the 5' RACE reads, TCRdb has one entry per CDR3 protein and lacks DNA. Recorded for this sample: 350,000 to 450,000 distinct CDR3 sequences. There are 13 residues in the CDR3. CDR1 is LGHNT, CDR2 FRNRAP, per germline. The clonotype comes from a man aged 18-75 years in good health. J is TRBJ2-7 and V is TRBV12-5; checking the TCRdb D call of TRBD2 is not possible without DNA. Sequencing input: blood T cells: a sorted CD56 or NKG2C T cell subset, CD4+ or CD8+ T cells, or bulk PBMC T cells (not recorded which). The CDR3: CASGFGGNREQYF. The whole variable domain, remainder taken from reference TRBV12-5 and TRBJ2-7, is DARVTQTPRHKVTEMGQEVTMRCQPILGHNTVFWYRQTMMQGLELLAYFRNRAPLDDSGMPKDRFSAEMPDATLATLKIQPSEPRDSAVYFCASGFGGNREQYFGPGTRLTVT.